Below, 22 T cell receptor beta chains from the same sample are listed, as sequenced in a study of blood T cell repertoires in COVID-19. The table came from immunoSEQ multiplex PCR; TCRdb's copy has only in-frame clones and leaves some out. In the table there are 210,000 or so clones, approximately 85% of which are singletons. Specimen: peripheral blood. These TCRs come from a woman between 45 and 60 years old with active or convalescent COVID-19.

V and J are TRBV12-3 or TRBV12-4 and TRBJ1-6; D may be TRBD1 (5 bases). This CDR3 has 13 residues. V gave up 6 bases and J gave up 7 bases, with 10 bases separating them. The CDR3 DNA reads TGTGCCAGCAGGACAGCGGGAAATTCACCCCTCCACTTT. It is translated as CASRTAGNSPLHF.

The chain employs TRBV4-1 and TRBJ1-4; tentatively, D is TRBD1 (5 bases). This CDR3 region has 18 residues. Trimming took off 3 bases at V and 0 bases at J, with 17 bases between the two ends. Germline V CDR1 and CDR2: MGHRA, YSYEKL. CDR3 coding DNA: TGCGCCAGCAGCCAGACCGTGTCTGGGGGGGCAACTAATGAAAAACTGTTTTTT. Translating gives CASSQTVSGGATNEKLFF.

Comment on this clone: Other DNA sequences within the sample encode an identical CDR3. V is TRBV7-9 and J is TRBJ2-7; D remains ambiguous. The V gene lost 5 bases and the J gene lost 4 bases, with 6 bases spanning the gap. The CDR3 contains 11 residues. Germline-derived CDR1 and CDR2 are SEHNR and FQNEAQ (reference sequence). CDR3 sequence: CASSPSYEQYF. Here the CDR3 DNA reads TGTGCCAGCAGCCCCTCTTACGAGCAGTACTTC.

The V call is TRBV28, the J call TRBJ1-5; 8 bases map to TRBD1. This CDR3 is 16 amino acids long. The J segment lost 6 bases and the V segment lost 2 bases, leaving 9 bases of the junction unmatched. Germline CDR1 and CDR2: MDHEN and SYDVKM. The CDR3 DNA follows: TGTGCCAGCAGTTTACTTTTCGGGACAGGCGGTCAGCCCCAGCATTTT. It codes for CASSLLFGTGGQPQHF. Based on the CDR3 plus reference TRBV28 and TRBJ1-5, the full variable domain is DVKVTQSSRYLVKRTGEKVFLECVQDMDHENMFWYRQDPGLGLRLIYFSYDVKMKEKGDIPEGYSVSREKKERFSLILESASTNQTSMYLCASSLLFGTGGQPQHFGDGTRLSIL.

This clone appeared a few times. This chain connects TRBV27 to TRBJ2-5; the match to TRBD2 covers 8 bases. The CDR3 consists of 15 residues. Germline trimming cut 6 bases from V and 5 bases from J; bases unmatched to any gene: 11. Germline values: CDR1 MNHEY, CDR2 SMNVEV (reference sequence). The CDR3 sequence: CASSPSGSGWETQYF. DNA of the CDR3: TGTGCCAGCAGCCCGAGCGGGAGTGGTTGGGAGACCCAGTACTTC.

The rearrangement uses TRBV28 and TRBJ1-2, with 7 bases that match TRBD1. Trimming took 4 bases from V and 5 from J; bases not matched to a gene: 4. The germline V gene has CDR1 MDHEN and CDR2 SYDVKM. The CDR3 length is 13 residues. This chain's CDR3 is CASSSGGRYGYTF. As DNA, the CDR3 is TGTGCCAGCAGTTCAGGGGGGAGATATGGCTACACCTTC.

This sequence joins TRBV5-6 and TRBJ1-2; D may be TRBD1 (6 bases). V was trimmed by 1 base and J by 5 bases, leaving 15 bases between them. The CDR3 totals 15 residues. Germline V gene lookup returns CDR1 SGHDT and CDR2 YYEEEE. The CDR3 DNA is TGTGCCAGCAGCTTGAGTCCTGGGGGCGGTTATGGCTACACCTTC. This gives the protein CASSLSPGGGYGYTF. The variable domain in full, completed from reference TRBV5-6 and TRBJ1-2, reads DAGVTQSPTHLIKTRGQQVTLRCSPKSGHDTVSWYQQALGQGPQFIFQYYEEEERQRGNFPDRFSGHQFPNYSSELNVNALLLGDSALYLCASSLSPGGGYGYTFGSGTRLTVV.

The chain has TRBV5-4 and TRBJ2-3; D uncertain. CDR1 SGHNT and CDR2 YYREEE come from the germline V gene (reference sequence). The CDR3 runs 13 residues. V was shortened by 0 bases and J by 4 bases, with 6 bases between the two germline ends. The CDR3 loop is CASSLVSSDTQYF. The CDR3 nucleotides are TGTGCCAGCAGCTTGGTTTCGTCAGATACGCAGTATTTT.

The rearrangement uses TRBV6-5 and TRBJ1-3; TRBD1 is a possible D gene (5 bases). CDR3 size: 15 residues. From germline, CDR1 is MNHEY and CDR2 SVGAGI. Between the trimmed V and J ends, which lost 2 bases and 0 bases, there was a span of 8 bases. CDR3 sequence reads: CASSYDSRSGNTIYF. CDR3 in DNA: TGTGCCAGCAGTTACGACAGCCGCTCTGGAAACACCATATATTTT.

The CDR3 nucleotides read TGTGCCAGCAGCGTAGGAGGGAATGGCAATCAGCCCCAGCATTTT. Protein sequence: CASSVGGNGNQPQHF. J is TRBJ1-5 and V is TRBV9; no clear D. V lost 0 bases, J lost 2 bases, and 9 bases lay in between. Per the germline V gene, CDR1 is SGDLS and CDR2 is YYNGEE. CDR3 length: 15 amino acids. Supplemented by reference TRBV9 and TRBJ1-5, the full variable domain reads DSGVTQTPKHLITATGQRVTLRCSPRSGDLSVYWYQQSLDQGLQFLIQYYNGEERAKGNILERFSAQQFPDLHSELNLSSLELGDSALYFCASSVGGNGNQPQHFGDGTRLSIL.

The chain employs TRBV30 and TRBJ1-5; no definite D call. Germline V CDR1 and CDR2: GTSNPN, SVGIG (reference sequence). Between the trimmed V and J ends, which lost 0 bases and 5 bases, there was a span of 8 bases. The CDR3 runs to 13 residues. The CDR3 protein is CAWSVLGDQPQHF. DNA of the CDR3: TGTGCCTGGAGTGTACTCGGGGATCAGCCCCAGCATTTT.

The chain combines TRBV20-1 with TRBJ2-7; TRBD2 aligns across 7 bases. The V and J ends lost 1 base and 7 bases, in that order; junction bases with no gene match: 1. CDR3 length: 11 amino acids. Looked up from germline, CDR1 is DFQATT and CDR2 is SNEGSKA (reference sequence). CDR3 sequence reads: CSARVGGEQYV. Here the CDR3 DNA reads TGCAGTGCTAGAGTGGGAGGGGAGCAGTACGTC.

The rearrangement joins TRBV6-5 to TRBJ2-7; no definite D call. The CDR3 is 12 amino acids. Trimming left V 2 bases short and J 2 bases short, with 4 bases between. Germline assignment: CDR1 MNHEY and CDR2 SVGAGI. In DNA form, the CDR3 reads TGTGCCAGCAGTTACACAACCTACGAGCAGTACTTC. Residues: CASSYTTYEQYF.

The V call is TRBV10-2, the J call TRBJ2-7; 9 bases are a match to TRBD2. This CDR3 region has 15 residues. In germline, CDR1 is WSHSY, CDR2 SAAADI. Trimming cost V 6 bases and J 3 bases; bases outside gene matches: 9. The CDR3: CASRLIAGAIYEQYF. The CDR3 nucleotides are TGCGCCAGCAGACTCATAGCGGGAGCAATCTACGAGCAGTACTTC.

The chain uses TRBV3-1 (or the pseudogene TRBV3-2) and TRBJ1-4; TRBD1 might be the D (6 bases). Trimming removed 4 bases from V and 8 bases from J, with 8 bases in between. The CDR3 loop spans 12 amino acids. Germline assignment: CDR1 LGHDT and CDR2 YNNKEL (reference sequence). The CDR3 reads CASSPRGEKLFF. In DNA form, the CDR3 reads TGTGCCAGCAGCCCAAGGGGGGAAAAACTGTTTTTT.

This clone was detected only once. The gene calls are TRBV11-2 and TRBJ2-7; TRBD1 matches at 8 bases. CDR3 length: 14 residues. The junction had 1 base not matched to a gene; V was cut back by 3 bases and J by 0 bases. Germline lookup yields CDR1 SGHAT and CDR2 FQNNGV. CDR3 sequence reads: CASSLGTGSYEQYV. CDR3 nucleotide sequence: TGTGCCAGCAGCTTGGGGACAGGCTCCTACGAGCAGTACGTC.

The J gene is TRBJ1-6, the V gene TRBV15; tentative D call: TRBD1 (6 bases). The CDR3 runs 16 residues. The V end was cut by 1 base, the J end by 7 bases, with 14 bases between. Germline V gene lookup returns CDR1 LNHNV and CDR2 YYDKDF (reference sequence). The CDR3 sequence is CATSRGPTGRNSPLHF. CDR3 sequence (DNA): TGTGCCACCAGCAGAGGCCCCACAGGGCGGAATTCACCCCTCCACTTT.

This rearrangement joins TRBV23-1 to TRBJ1-2; D not resolved. TRBV23-1 is an ORF; its function is uncertain. CDR3 size: 14 residues. Trimming removed 11 bases from V and 0 bases from J, with 16 bases in between. The CDR3 bases are TGCGCCTCAAAGGAGGCGGCGGCTAACTATGGCTACACCTTC. Translated, it gives CASKEAAANYGYTF.

The count of this clone is one. V usage is TRBV5-6 and J usage is TRBJ2-7, with 10 bases fitting TRBD1. The CDR3 totals 14 residues. Germline CDR1 is SGHDT and CDR2 is YYEEEE. J gave up 2 bases and V 4 bases, and 3 bases lay outside the gene matches. CDR3 in DNA: TGTGCCAGCAGCCCGGGGACAGGGGCCTACGAGCAGTACTTC. Translating it yields CASSPGTGAYEQYF.

This clone appeared once. V and J are TRBV21-1 and TRBJ1-1; the table's D call, TRBD1, has no DNA check behind it. TRBV21-1 is recorded as a pseudogene. This CDR3 has 15 residues. The CDR3: CASSARPRGISEAFF. CDR3 DNA: TGTGCCAGCAGCGCCCGCCCCAGGGGAATTTCTGAAGCTTTCTTT.

DNA of the CDR3: TGCAGCGTTGAAGGCAGTTATGAGCAGTTCTTC. This codes for CSVEGSYEQFF. The V call is TRBV29-1, the J call TRBJ2-1; D remains ambiguous. This CDR3 is built from 11 residues. Trimming removed 1 base at V and 8 bases at J, with 6 bases between. The germline V gene encodes CDR1 SQVTM and CDR2 ANQGSEA.

This clone occurred a few times. The chain carries TRBV28 and TRBJ1-2, with D perhaps matching TRBD1 (5 bases). The CDR3 totals 15 residues. The ends were cut back, 6 bases at V and 4 bases at J, with 18 bases in the middle. Germline CDR1 MDHEN, CDR2 SYDVKM. The CDR3 protein is CASRPDILGGYGYTF. In DNA form, the CDR3 reads TGTGCCAGCAGACCGGACATTCTCGGGGGCTATGGCTACACCTTC.